This TCR beta chain appears in the sequencing data of a study of cytomegalovirus exposure and HLA in healthy donors. Overall study results and limits: DRB1 had the most TCR associations and HLA-C the fewest, a later analysis found, with rates varying by HLA locus. Some public TCRs appeared in many individuals, while most sequences were rare. A later analysis found most CMV-associated TCR beta chains apparently HLA-restricted.

Remarks on this clone: Its antigen is unknown.

This CDR3 has 14 residues. Trimming shortened V by 3 bases and J by 4 bases, and 10 bases separated the two germline ends. Germline V gene data show CDR1 as MGHRA and CDR2 as YSYEKL. Vbeta (60) and Jbeta (13) primers were used in the PCR. Sequenced by immunoSEQ multiplex PCR; TCRdb stores in-frame clones only, minus some. The sample carries 160,000 or so clones, about three quarters recorded once. The sequencing sample was made of PBMCs. This chain links TRBV4-1 with TRBJ1-3; TRBD1 might be the D (5 bases). This receptor was obtained from a woman aged 25 to 39 in good health and CMV-seronegative. The CDR3 region has the DNA TGCGCCAGCAGCCAGTTGAAGGGGGGAAACACCATATATTTT. It encodes CASSQLKGGNTIYF.